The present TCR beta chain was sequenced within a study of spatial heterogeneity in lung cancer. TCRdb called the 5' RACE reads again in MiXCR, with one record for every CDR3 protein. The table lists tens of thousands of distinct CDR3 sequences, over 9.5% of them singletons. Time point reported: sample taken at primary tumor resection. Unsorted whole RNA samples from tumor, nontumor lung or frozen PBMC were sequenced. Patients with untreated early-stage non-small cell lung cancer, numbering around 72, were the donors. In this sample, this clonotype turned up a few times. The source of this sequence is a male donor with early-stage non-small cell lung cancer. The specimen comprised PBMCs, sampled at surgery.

For the CDR3, the DNA is TGTGCCAGCAGCTTATCTGACAGCGCCTCCCGCAATCAGCCCCAGCATTTT. Translating it yields CASSLSDSASRNQPQHF. The chain couples TRBV7-8 to TRBJ1-5; a weak D match, TRBD1 (5 bases). Germline CDR1 SGHVS, CDR2 FQNEAQ. This CDR3 spans 17 amino acids. V was pared by 2 bases and J by 2 bases, with 16 bases between.